This is a list of T cell receptor beta chains from one sample in a study of sequential checkpoint blockade in melanoma. TCRdb's table, derived via immunoSEQ multiplex PCR, lists solely in-frame clones and lacks some. Among some 450 clones listed, about a fifth were seen once. The sample in question was tumor tissue (inferred from file names), obtained from a patient given nivolumab and ipilimumab in sequence. Source of these receptors: a human donor with melanoma. The CDR3 runs from the conserved cysteine through the conserved F or W. D genes are given only for firm matches. Expanded clones are given a class, and other clones once, few, many or no size at all.

d_call	v_call	clone_size	cdr3_length	j_call	cdr3_aa	cdr3_nt
-	TRBV5-1	-	14	TRBJ2-7	CASSVSGMPYEQYF	TGCGCCAGCAGCGTTTCAGGGATGCCCTACGAGCAGTACTTC
TRBD2	TRBV11-3	few	14	TRBJ2-3	CASSFAGGPDTQYF	TGTGCCAGCAGCTTCGCGGGGGGGCCAGATACGCAGTATTTT
-	TRBV7-5	-	15	TRBJ2-1	CASSLPGGLYNEQFF	TGTGCCAGCAGCTTACCAGGGGGCTTGTACAATGAGCAGTTCTTC
TRBD2	TRBV11-3	-	16	TRBJ2-1	CASSLVGLAGVDEQFF	TGTGCCAGCAGCTTAGTCGGACTAGCGGGAGTGGATGAGCAGTTCTTC
-	TRBV23-1	-	13	TRBJ1-1	CASSLYRDTEAFF	TGCGCCAGCAGCTTATATCGGGACACTGAAGCTTTCTTT
-	TRBV9	few	13	TRBJ1-1	CASRFRTNTEAFF	TGTGCCAGCAGGTTCAGGACGAACACTGAAGCTTTCTTT
-	TRBV18	once	15	TRBJ2-5	CASSRYGGYQETQYF	TGTGCCAGCTCACGTTACGGGGGATACCAAGAGACCCAGTACTTC
-	TRBV6-8	-	14	TRBJ2-7	CASRTTGNQGEQYF	TGTGCCAGCAGGACAACGGGAAATCAGGGCGAGCAGTACTTC
-	TRBV12-5	few	13	TRBJ1-1	CASGRQANTEAFF	TGTGCTAGTGGCCGACAGGCGAACACTGAAGCTTTCTTT
TRBD1	TRBV11-3	large	15	TRBJ1-1	CASSPTQGHWTEAFF	TGTGCCAGCAGCCCGACACAGGGGCATTGGACTGAAGCTTTCTTT